This T cell receptor (beta chain) was captured by sequencing in a study of cytomegalovirus exposure and HLA in healthy donors. The study's findings and limits: Whilst most TCR sequences proved rare, a subset of public TCRs occurred across many donors. In a later analysis, compared with equally common non-associated chains, HLA-associated beta chains were more expanded. Judged likely to be a sequencing artifact was a cluster of highly shared sequence variants. Under in vitro conditions, three CMV-associated chains were confirmed as specific for CMV antigens.

A multiplex PCR was run with 60 Vbeta primers and 13 Jbeta primers. The data were produced by immunoSEQ multiplex PCR, yet TCRdb's version contains in-frame clones alone and is incomplete. Found here are 150,000 to 200,000 clones, about 77% of them singletons; the top ten hold less than 10%. About this clone: Its antigen is unidentified.

V lost 5 bases and J lost 0; bases outside the gene matches: 9. Germline CDR1 SEHNR, CDR2 FQNEAQ (reference sequence). The CDR3 covers 16 residues. This sequence joins TRBV7-9 and TRBJ1-1; 7 bases fit TRBD1. Material for sequencing was PBMCs. This clonotype originated in a man younger than 35 in good health and CMV-seropositive. The CDR3 coding sequence is TGTGCCAGCAGCGCCCGGGACAGAATAATGAACACTGAAGCTTTCTTT. Translated, it gives CASSARDRIMNTEAFF.